These 10 T cell receptor beta chains share one sample of origin, sequenced in a study of PD-1 blockade in classical Hodgkin lymphoma. Relapse after autologous stem cell transplantation occurred in every patient, and brentuximab vedotin exposure varied. Profiled with immunoSEQ multiplex PCR; TCRdb holds only in-frame clones, not every one. The sample consists of roughly 24,000 clones, approximately 80% of them appearing once. The sequenced sample was peripheral blood mononuclear cells (PBMCs), obtained before the second cycle of nivolumab. These receptors came from a human donor with classical Hodgkin lymphoma.

This chain connects TRBV6-5 to TRBJ2-5, with a weak D call TRBD2 (6 bases). Germline V CDR1 and CDR2: MNHEY, SVGAGI. V was clipped by 6 bases and J by 2 bases, with 13 bases between them. CDR3 length: 14 amino acids. The chain's CDR3 is CASSSPGGQETQYF. The CDR3 DNA reads TGTGCCAGCAGCTCCCCTGGGGGGCAAGAGACCCAGTACTTC.

This chain connects TRBV7-2 to TRBJ2-3, with D perhaps matching TRBD2 (6 bases). The ends were cut back, 3 bases at V and 4 bases at J, with 17 bases in the middle. Germline lookup yields CDR1 SGHTA and CDR2 FQGNSA. The CDR3 is 16 amino acids. The CDR3 DNA follows: TGTGCCAGCAGCTTCTTGAGTCGGGCTAGCGCAGATACGCAGTATTTT. It codes for CASSFLSRASADTQYF. Full variable domain (rest looked up from reference TRBV7-2 and TRBJ2-3): GAGVSQSPSNKVTEKGKDVELRCDPISGHTALYWYRQSLGQGLEFLIYFQGNSAPDKSGLPSDRFSAERTGGSVSTLTIQRTQQEDSAVYLCASSFLSRASADTQYFGPGTRLTVL.

V gene TRBV5-1 combines with J gene TRBJ2-2; D not resolved. The germline V gene encodes CDR1 SGHRS and CDR2 YFSETQ. Trimming left V 1 base short and J 0 bases short, with 16 bases between. This CDR3 comprises 18 residues. The CDR3 region is CASSLRDGDFANTGELFF. DNA of the CDR3: TGCGCCAGCAGCTTGCGTGACGGAGACTTCGCGAACACCGGGGAGCTGTTTTTT. Full variable domain (outside the CDR3, taken from reference TRBV5-1 and TRBJ2-2): KAGVTQTPRYLIKTRGQQVTLSCSPISGHRSVSWYQQTPGQGLQFLFEYFSETQRNKGNFPGRFSGRQFSNSRSEMNVSTLELGDSALYLCASSLRDGDFANTGELFFGEGSRLTVL.

This chain links TRBV6-6 with TRBJ2-1; 7 bases are a match to TRBD2. The CDR3 is made up of 13 amino acids. Germline CDR1 is MNHNY and CDR2 is SVGAGI (reference sequence). Unmatched junction bases numbered 6, after V lost 9 bases and J lost 4 bases. The chain's CDR3 is CASRAGRYNEQFF. The CDR3, as DNA: TGTGCCAGTAGAGCGGGGAGATACAATGAGCAGTTCTTC.

This sequence joins TRBV6-5 and TRBJ2-5; D possibly matches TRBD1 or TRBD2 (5 bases each). This CDR3 contains 15 residues. The ends were cut back, 0 bases at V and 5 bases at J, with 13 bases in the middle. In germline, CDR1 is MNHEY, CDR2 SVGAGI. The CDR3 reads CASSYSDRGPETQYF. The CDR3 DNA sequence: TGTGCCAGCAGTTACTCCGACCGGGGCCCCGAGACCCAGTACTTC.

This chain joins TRBV27 and TRBJ2-5; no firm D call. Germline loops: CDR1 MNHEY, CDR2 SMNVEV (reference sequence). The CDR3 runs to 15 residues. Trimming removed 3 bases at V and 8 bases at J, with 19 bases between. CDR3: CASSFSTTSRKTQYF. In nucleotides, the CDR3 is TGTGCCAGCAGTTTCTCCACGACGAGTCGCAAAACCCAGTACTTC.

This clone has only one observation. This sequence joins TRBV7-9 and TRBJ2-7; a weak D match, TRBD1 (6 bases). With 5 bases removed from V and 0 bases from J, the gap between germline ends came to 14 bases. The CDR3 length is 15 residues. CDR1 is SEHNR and CDR2 is FQNEAQ in the germline V gene (reference sequence). As DNA, the CDR3 is TGTGCCAGCAGCACCCGAGCAGGGGACTCCTACGAGCAGTACTTC. Its translation is CASSTRAGDSYEQYF.

The CDR3 sequence: CASSKAGGGASNYEQYF. In DNA form, the CDR3 reads TGCGCCAGCAGTAAAGCGGGGGGGGGCGCAAGTAATTACGAGCAGTACTTC. The genes are TRBV10-2 and TRBJ2-7; 10 positions agree with TRBD2. The CDR3 totals 17 residues. Germline V gene lookup returns CDR1 WSHSY and CDR2 SAAADI. The trim removed 5 bases at V and 4 bases at J, leaving 14 bases unmatched.

V gene TRBV7-8 combines with J gene TRBJ2-3; 14 bases match TRBD2. Germline V gives CDR1 SGHVS, CDR2 FQNEAQ. V lost 6 bases to trimming and J lost 4 bases; unmatched junction nucleotides: 9. This CDR3 has 17 residues. Here the CDR3 DNA reads TGTGCCAGCAGGCACACCGGGACTAGCGGGAGAGCAGATACGCAGTATTTT. It codes for CASRHTGTSGRADTQYF.

Sample share makes this clone medium-sized (0.01 to 0.1%). The sample has other DNA sequences that encode this CDR3 too. The chain combines TRBV5-1 with TRBJ1-2, with D possibly matching TRBD1 (6 bases). This CDR3 region has 13 residues. Between the trimmed V and J ends, which lost 3 bases and 4 bases, there was a span of 10 bases. Looked up from germline, CDR1 is SGHRS and CDR2 is YFSETQ. The CDR3 here is CASSWDKSYGYTF. CDR3 nucleotides: TGCGCCAGCAGCTGGGACAAGTCCTATGGCTACACCTTC.